This T cell receptor beta chain originates from a study of tumor and adjacent non-tumor tissue in lung cancer. Per germline, CDR1 SGHNT and CDR2 YYREEE (reference sequence). The CDR3 loop spans 13 amino acids. V lost 3 bases to trimming and J lost 4 bases, with 10 bases between them. This sample's RNA came from whole unsorted tissue. In the case of this clonotype: Here the CDR3 omits its conserved ending phenylalanine or tryptophan, so a read error is the likely source.

A modified ARM-PCR protocol with three rounds of nested PCR amplified TCRbeta. TCRdb recomputed calls from the multiplex PCR reads with MiXCR, one row per CDR3 protein. The repertoire holds fewer than 85,000 distinct CDR3 sequences, around 75% seen once, with 13% in the top ten. The sequenced sample was lung tumor tissue. This receptor was taken from a woman in her 50s with non-small cell lung cancer. The J gene is TRBJ1-2, the V gene TRBV5-4; tentative D call: TRBD1 (5 bases). CDR3 DNA sequence: TGTGCCAGCAGCTACGGACATTGCTATGGCTACACCTTA. Protein sequence: CASSYGHCYGYTL.